This T cell receptor beta chain emerged from a study of blood T cell repertoires in COVID-19. Study details: Samples came from the United States, Italy and Spain, spanning acute and convalescent COVID-19. From T cells, B-cell-depleted T cells, or PBMCs came the material, which was cDNA or gDNA.

Profiling relied on immunoSEQ multiplex PCR, and the TCRdb table lists in-frame clones only, not all of them. The data show about 190,000 clones, approximately 90% seen once. The CDR3 totals 15 residues. Trimming took off 5 bases at V and 5 bases at J, with 15 bases between the two ends. Germline lookup yields CDR1 MNHEY and CDR2 SMNVEV (reference sequence). The material sequenced was peripheral blood. The gene calls are TRBV27 and TRBJ1-4; D is possibly TRBD1 (6 bases). This TCR was recovered from a man in his forties or fifties with active or convalescent COVID-19. For the CDR3, the DNA is TGTGCCAGCAGTCCGAGGACAGTAACCAATGAAAAACTGTTTTTT. Translated: CASSPRTVTNEKLFF.